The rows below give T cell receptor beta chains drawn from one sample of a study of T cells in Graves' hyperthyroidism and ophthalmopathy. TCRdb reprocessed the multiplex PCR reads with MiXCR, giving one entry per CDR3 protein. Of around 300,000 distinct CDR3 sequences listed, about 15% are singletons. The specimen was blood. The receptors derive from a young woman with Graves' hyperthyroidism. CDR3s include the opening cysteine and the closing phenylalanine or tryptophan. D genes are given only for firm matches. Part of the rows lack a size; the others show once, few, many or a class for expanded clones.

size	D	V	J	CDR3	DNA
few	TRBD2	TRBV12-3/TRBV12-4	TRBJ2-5	CASSFGGRAETQYF	TGTGCCAGCAGTTTTGGCGGGAGGGCCGAGACCCAGTACTTC
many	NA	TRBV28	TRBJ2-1	CASSLLLREQFF	TGTGCCAGCAGTTTACTCTTACGCGAGCAGTTCTTC
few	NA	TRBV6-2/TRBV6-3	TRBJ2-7	CASSPLFTGVYEQYF	TGTGCCAGCAGTCCCCTATTTACGGGGGTCTACGAGCAGTACTTC
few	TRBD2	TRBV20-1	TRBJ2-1	CSARLAGVGEQFF	TGCAGTGCTAGGCTAGCGGGAGTGGGTGAGCAGTTCTTC
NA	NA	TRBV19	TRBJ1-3	CASSIPGGHSGNTIYF	TGTGCCAGTAGTATACCCGGGGGCCACTCTGGAAACACCATATATTTT
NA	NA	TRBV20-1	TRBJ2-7	CGGSQAVTYEQYF	TGCGGTGGGAGTCAAGCCGTCACCTACGAGCAGTACTTC
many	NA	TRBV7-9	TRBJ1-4	CASSLGAGGQDEKLFF	TGTGCCAGCAGCTTAGGGGCGGGGGGTCAAGATGAAAAACTGTTTTTT
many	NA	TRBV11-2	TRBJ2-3	CASSLFRDTDTQYF	TGTGCCAGCAGCTTATTCAGGGACACAGATACGCAGTATTTT
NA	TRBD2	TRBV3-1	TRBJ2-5	CASSQPPPGGSGRAPETQYF	TGTGCCAGCAGCCAACCTCCACCCGGCGGTAGCGGGAGGGCCCCAGAGACCCAGTACTTC
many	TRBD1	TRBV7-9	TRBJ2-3	CASSLRQGQTQYF	TGTGCCAGCAGCTTAAGACAGGGCCAGACGCAGTATTTT
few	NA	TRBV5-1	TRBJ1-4	CASSLGADKANEKLFF	TGCGCCAGCAGCTTGGGTGCAGACAAGGCTAATGAAAAACTGTTTTTT
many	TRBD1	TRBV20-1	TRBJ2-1	CSARGQLPEQFF	TGCAGTGCTCGGGGACAGCTACCTGAGCAGTTCTTC
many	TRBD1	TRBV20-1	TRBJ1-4	CSARGDRVLNEKLFF	TGCAGTGCTAGAGGAGACAGGGTTCTAAATGAAAAACTGTTTTTT
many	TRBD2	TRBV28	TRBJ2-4	CASSFSTLADYIQYF	TGTGCCAGCAGTTTCTCAACCCTAGCGGATTACATTCAGTACTTC
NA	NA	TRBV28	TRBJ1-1	CASSRKKAFF	TGTGCCAGCAGCCGCAAAAAAGCTTTCTTT
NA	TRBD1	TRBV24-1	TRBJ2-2	CATSDTGGGTGELFF	TGTGCCACCAGTGATACAGGGGGCGGAACCGGGGAGCTGTTTTTT
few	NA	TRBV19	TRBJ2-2	CASSINSYTGELFF	TGTGCCAGTAGTATAAACTCATACACCGGGGAGCTGTTTTTT
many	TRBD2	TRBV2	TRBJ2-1	CASTSQLAGAGNEQFF	TGTGCCAGCACCTCACAACTAGCGGGAGCCGGCAATGAGCAGTTCTTC
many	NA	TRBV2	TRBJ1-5	CASSEPPGGSNQPQHF	TGTGCCAGCAGTGAACCGCCCGGTGGAAGCAATCAGCCCCAGCATTTT
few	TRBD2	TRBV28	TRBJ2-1	CASNLPEAGGRNEQLF	TGTGCCAGCAACCTACCAGAAGCGGGAGGGCGTAATGAGCAGCTCTTC
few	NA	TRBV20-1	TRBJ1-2	CSARDLGRTTDGYTF	TGCAGTGCTAGAGATCTAGGCCGGACCACGGATGGCTACACCTTC
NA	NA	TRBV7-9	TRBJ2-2	CASSLAGSAGGELFF	TGTGCCAGCAGCTTAGCTGGCTCCGCTGGAGGGGAGCTGTTTTTT
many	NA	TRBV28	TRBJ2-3	CASARGITDTQYF	TGTGCCAGCGCTAGGGGGATCACAGATACGCAGTATTTT
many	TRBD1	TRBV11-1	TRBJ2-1	CASSLEGQGGDEQFF	TGTGCCAGCAGCTTAGAGGGACAGGGGGGGGATGAGCAGTTCTTC
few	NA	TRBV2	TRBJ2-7	CASSWSEEGSYEQYF	TGTGCCAGCTCCTGGAGCGAGGAGGGCTCCTACGAGCAGTACTTC
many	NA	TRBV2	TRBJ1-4	CASTTPVGEKLFF	TGTGCCAGCACTACCCCGGTGGGTGAAAAACTGTTTTTT
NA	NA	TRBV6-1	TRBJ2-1	CASSSLGTHSNEQFF	TGTGCCAGCAGCTCTCTAGGAACCCATTCCAATGAGCAGTTCTTC
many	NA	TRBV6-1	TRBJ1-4	CASAPDRNANEKLFF	TGTGCCAGCGCCCCTGACAGGAATGCTAATGAAAAACTGTTTTTT
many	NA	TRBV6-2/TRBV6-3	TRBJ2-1	CASSYGLGYNEQFF	TGTGCCAGCAGTTACGGTCTGGGCTACAATGAGCAGTTCTTC
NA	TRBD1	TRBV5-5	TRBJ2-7	CASSLWTGHEQYF	TGTGCCAGCAGCTTGTGGACAGGACACGAGCAGTACTTC
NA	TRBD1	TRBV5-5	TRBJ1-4	CASKPGTGEEKLFF	TGTGCCAGCAAACCCGGGACAGGGGAAGAAAAACTGTTTTTT
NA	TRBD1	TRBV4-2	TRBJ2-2	CASSQDKGQAHGELFF	TGTGCCAGCAGCCAAGATAAAGGACAGGCCCACGGGGAGCTGTTTTTT
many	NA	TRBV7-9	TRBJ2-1	CASGSLRTVVHEQFF	TGTGCCAGCGGCTCCCTACGAACGGTGGTGCATGAGCAGTTCTTC
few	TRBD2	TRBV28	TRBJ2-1	CASSNSGRAYNEQFF	TGTGCCAGCAGTAATAGCGGGAGGGCATACAATGAGCAGTTCTTC
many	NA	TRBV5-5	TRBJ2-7	CASSFGLNYEQYF	TGTGCCAGCAGCTTTGGACTTAACTACGAGCAGTACTTC
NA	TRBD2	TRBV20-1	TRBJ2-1	CSARDFRGSNPEQFF	TGCAGTGCTAGAGATTTCCGCGGGAGTAACCCTGAGCAGTTCTTC
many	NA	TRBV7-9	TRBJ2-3	CASSLGRDFPDTQYF	TGTGCCAGCAGCTTAGGACGCGACTTCCCAGATACGCAGTATTTT
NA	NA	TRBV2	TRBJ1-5	CASIGNSNQPQHF	TGTGCCAGCATTGGAAATAGCAATCAGCCCCAGCATTTT
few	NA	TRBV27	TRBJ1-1	CASITLDGEAFF	TGTGCCAGCATTACCTTGGACGGAGAAGCTTTCTTT
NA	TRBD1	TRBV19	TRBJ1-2	CASSAGQGNYGYTF	TGTGCCAGTAGTGCCGGACAGGGAAACTATGGCTACACCTTC
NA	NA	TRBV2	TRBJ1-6	CASSEYIPGLASPLHF	TGTGCCAGCAGTGAATACATCCCAGGGTTGGCTTCACCCCTCCACTTT
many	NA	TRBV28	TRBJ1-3	CASRRQVSGNTIYF	TGTGCCAGCAGAAGACAGGTCTCTGGAAACACCATATATTTT
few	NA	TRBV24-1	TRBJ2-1	CATSDFRDGYNEQFF	TGTGCCACCAGTGATTTCAGAGACGGGTACAATGAGCAGTTCTTC
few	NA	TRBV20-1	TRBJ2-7	CSARDRGTPYEQYF	TGCAGTGCTAGAGATCGCGGGACCCCCTACGAGCAGTACTTC
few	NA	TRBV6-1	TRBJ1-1	CASKIDAAQAFF	TGTGCCAGCAAAATTGACGCAGCACAAGCTTTCTTT
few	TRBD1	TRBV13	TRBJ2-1	CASSPDRGQNEQFF	TGTGCCAGCAGCCCAGACAGGGGTCAAAATGAGCAGTTCTTC
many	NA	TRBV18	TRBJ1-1	CASSPKQSSEAFF	TGTGCCAGCTCACCCAAACAATCTTCTGAAGCTTTCTTT
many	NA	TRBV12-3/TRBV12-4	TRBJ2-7	CASSQSGRSYEQYF	TGTGCCAGCAGCCAATCCGGACGTTCCTACGAGCAGTACTTC
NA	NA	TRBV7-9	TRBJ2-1	CASSLGDYNEQFF	TGTGCCAGCAGCTTGGGGGACTACAATGAGCAGTTCTTC